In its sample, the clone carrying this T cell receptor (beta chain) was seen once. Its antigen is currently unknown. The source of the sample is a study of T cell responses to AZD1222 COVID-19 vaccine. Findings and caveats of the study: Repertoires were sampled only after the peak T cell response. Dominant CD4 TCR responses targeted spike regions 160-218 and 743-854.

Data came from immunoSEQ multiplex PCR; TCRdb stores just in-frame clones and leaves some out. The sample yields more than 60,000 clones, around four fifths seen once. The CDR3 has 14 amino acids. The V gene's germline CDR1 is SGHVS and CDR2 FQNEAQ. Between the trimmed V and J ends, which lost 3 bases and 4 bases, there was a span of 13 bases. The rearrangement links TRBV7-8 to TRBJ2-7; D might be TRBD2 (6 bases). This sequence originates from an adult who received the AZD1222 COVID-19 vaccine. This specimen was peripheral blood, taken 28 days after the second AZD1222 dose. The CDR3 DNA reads TGTGCCAGCAGCTTGGTGACTAGTAGATACGAGCAGTACTTC. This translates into CASSLVTSRYEQYF.